These T cell receptor beta chains were read from a single sample in a study of CD8+ T cells in alopecia areata. The protocol was immunoSEQ multiplex PCR, while the TCRdb copy is restricted to in-frame clones and leaves out a portion. The repertoire has about 190,000 clones, around 60% of them found once; the top ten carry roughly 12%. This sample comprised CD8+ T cells sorted from blood, obtained at week 24, from a patient treated with tofacitinib. The receptors derive from a human donor with alopecia areata. Both conserved end residues are part of each CDR3. D genes are given only for firm matches. Size is stated for part of the rows, as once, few or many counts, or as a class when the clone is expanded.

v_gene	j_gene	abundance	d_gene	CDR3aa	CDR3nt
TRBV19	TRBJ2-5	NA	NA	CASSIGGETQYF	TGTGCCAGTAGTATAGGAGGGGAGACCCAGTACTTC
TRBV4-2	TRBJ2-7	NA	NA	CASSQDPGDSEQYF	TGTGCCAGCAGCCAAGACCCGGGGGACAGCGAGCAGTACTTC
TRBV4-1	TRBJ2-5	NA	NA	CASSQDWIGVQETQYF	TGCGCCAGCAGCCAAGATTGGATAGGGGTACAAGAGACCCAGTACTTC
TRBV14	TRBJ1-3	NA	NA	CASSQDAGGSGNTIYF	TGTGCCAGCAGCCAAGACGCGGGAGGCTCTGGAAACACCATATATTTT
TRBV14	TRBJ2-1	NA	NA	CASSQDGGFGNNEQFF	TGTGCCAGCAGCCAAGATGGCGGGTTCGGGAACAATGAGCAGTTCTTC
TRBV13	TRBJ1-5	NA	NA	CASSLGIIGNQPQHF	TGTGCCAGCAGCTTAGGGATAATCGGCAATCAGCCCCAGCATTTT
TRBV11-2	TRBJ2-1	few	NA	CASSLTGPYNEQFF	TGTGCCAGCAGCTTGACAGGACCGTACAATGAGCAGTTCTTC
TRBV4-1	TRBJ2-5	NA	NA	CASSPRDSQETQYF	TGCGCCAGCAGCCCACGAGACAGCCAAGAGACCCAGTACTTC
TRBV11-2	TRBJ1-2	NA	NA	CASSLGTNLWGYTF	TGTGCCAGCAGCCTCGGGACTAACCTGTGGGGCTACACCTTC
TRBV30	TRBJ2-3	NA	TRBD2	CAGAGGEPDTQYF	TGTGCCGGAGCGGGGGGCGAGCCAGATACGCAGTATTTT
TRBV25-1	TRBJ2-5	NA	TRBD2	CASSEPSGHPGETQYF	TGTGCCAGCAGCGAACCTAGCGGCCACCCGGGAGAGACCCAGTACTTC
TRBV29-1	TRBJ1-2	NA	TRBD1	CSAARDSPNYGYTF	TGCAGCGCCGCCAGGGACAGTCCTAACTATGGCTACACCTTC
TRBV19	TRBJ2-1	few	NA	CASSFPRRGNEQFF	TGTGCCAGTAGTTTCCCTCGACGGGGGAATGAGCAGTTCTTC
TRBV4-1	TRBJ2-7	NA	NA	CASSQGQGMFYEQYF	TGCGCCAGCAGCCAAGGCCAGGGGATGTTCTACGAGCAGTACTTC
TRBV20-1	TRBJ1-1	NA	NA	CSARDYTEAFF	TGCAGTGCTAGAGATTATACTGAAGCTTTCTTT
TRBV29-1	TRBJ1-2	NA	NA	CSVEDPRRDGYTF	TGCAGCGTTGAAGATCCCAGAAGGGATGGCTACACCTTC
TRBV14	TRBJ1-2	NA	NA	CASSQDPPGYPYGYTF	TGTGCCAGCAGCCAAGATCCCCCAGGGTATCCCTATGGCTACACCTTC
TRBV4-2	TRBJ1-6	NA	TRBD1	CASSQPDRVGSPLHF	TGTGCCAGCAGCCAACCCGACAGGGTGGGATCACCCCTCCACTTT
TRBV30	TRBJ1-1	NA	NA	CAWSETTEAFF	TGTGCCTGGAGTGAGACCACTGAAGCTTTCTTT